Shown below are 20 T cell receptor beta chains from a single sample sequenced in a study of memory CD4+ T cells and cytomegalovirus serostatus. Single viable CD3+CD4+CD8-CD45RO+ cells were sorted as the memory CD4+ T cells. TCRdb's table, derived via immunoSEQ multiplex PCR, lists solely in-frame clones and lacks some. This sample has 45,000 to 60,000 clones, with over 60% found just once. Sequencing input: memory CD4+ T cells from blood. These TCRs come from an adult in good health and CMV-seropositive.

The chain links TRBV6-6 to TRBJ2-7, with no clear D. This CDR3 is 15 amino acids long. V lost 2 bases to trimming and J lost 0 bases, with 11 bases between them. Germline V gene data show CDR1 as MNHNY and CDR2 as SVGAGI (reference sequence). For the CDR3, the DNA is TGTGCCAGCAGTTACCAGCCTCTGGGCTCCTACGAGCAGTACTTC. It specifies CASSYQPLGSYEQYF.

This chain uses TRBV7-2 with TRBJ1-2; D is possibly TRBD1 (5 bases). The germline V gene has CDR1 SGHTA and CDR2 FQGNSA. This CDR3 is built from 17 residues. V was trimmed by 1 base and J by 6 bases, leaving 21 bases between them. The CDR3 DNA sequence: TGTGCCAGCAGCTTAGAGGGGCCCCGAGGGAGGGCGGATGGCTACACCTTC. Protein: CASSLEGPRGRADGYTF. Full variable domain (missing parts from reference TRBV7-2 and TRBJ1-2): GAGVSQSPSNKVTEKGKDVELRCDPISGHTALYWYRQSLGQGLEFLIYFQGNSAPDKSGLPSDRFSAERTGGSVSTLTIQRTQQEDSAVYLCASSLEGPRGRADGYTFGSGTRLTVV.

The table lists this clone with a few counts. The V call is TRBV11-2, the J call TRBJ2-1; 8 nucleotides agree with TRBD2. This CDR3 is built from 14 residues. The J segment lost 9 bases and the V segment lost 4 bases, leaving 8 bases of the junction unmatched. Germline V gene data show CDR1 as SGHAT and CDR2 as FQNNGV. The CDR3: CASSSSGRMGEQFF. The CDR3 coding sequence is TGTGCCAGCAGCTCGAGCGGGAGAATGGGTGAGCAGTTCTTC.

This chain joins TRBV15 and TRBJ2-6; D remains unclear. Per germline, CDR1 LNHNV and CDR2 YYDKDF (reference sequence). The V and J ends lost 3 bases and 1 base respectively, with 7 bases between them. This CDR3 contains 15 residues. The CDR3 region has the DNA TGTGCCACCAGCAGCCAGGTATCTGGGGCCAACGTCCTGACTTTC. Translated: CATSSQVSGANVLTF.

The chain uses TRBV7-2 and TRBJ1-3; D might be TRBD1 (6 bases). V shed 4 bases and J shed 3 bases, with 13 bases lying between them. The length of the CDR3 is 15 residues. In germline, CDR1 is SGHTA, CDR2 FQGNSA. CDR3 nucleotide sequence: TGTGCCAGCAGCTCACCTGGGACACTTGGAAACACCATATATTTT. It specifies CASSSPGTLGNTIYF. The full variable domain, rest sourced from reference TRBV7-2 and TRBJ1-3, is GAGVSQSPSNKVTEKGKDVELRCDPISGHTALYWYRQSLGQGLEFLIYFQGNSAPDKSGLPSDRFSAERTGGSVSTLTIQRTQQEDSAVYLCASSSPGTLGNTIYFGEGSWLTVV.

The gene calls are TRBV7-9 and TRBJ1-1; D is ambiguous. Trimming cost V 6 bases and J 1 base, with 9 bases left between them. The CDR3 has 13 residues. Germline V gene data show CDR1 as SEHNR and CDR2 as FQNEAQ (reference sequence). CDR3 sequence: CASSQHQNTEAFF. The DNA of the CDR3 is TGTGCCAGCAGTCAGCACCAGAACACTGAAGCTTTCTTT.

This clone was seen a handful of times. The rearrangement joins TRBV6-6 to TRBJ1-2; D gene uncertain. V was cut by 6 bases and J by 0 bases, with 8 bases left in between. The germline V gene encodes CDR1 MNHNY and CDR2 SVGAGI (reference sequence). This CDR3 has 13 residues. The CDR3 region is CASSTVANYGYTF. Written as DNA, the CDR3 is TGTGCCAGCAGCACAGTAGCTAACTATGGCTACACCTTC.

V gene TRBV9 combines with J gene TRBJ1-3; 11 bases fit TRBD1. Looked up from germline, CDR1 is SGDLS and CDR2 is YYNGEE. V trimming: 1 base; J trimming: 0 bases; junction bases outside the gene matches: 9. The CDR3 loop spans 19 amino acids. The CDR3 bases are TGTGCCAGCAGCGTACGGGACAGGGGGGTCCTCGGCTCTGGAAACACCATATATTTT. It codes for CASSVRDRGVLGSGNTIYF.

The V call is TRBV6-5, the J call TRBJ1-2, with 8 bases that match TRBD1. This CDR3 is built from 14 residues. The V gene's germline CDR1 is MNHEY and CDR2 SVGAGI. V lost 6 bases and J lost 4; bases outside the gene matches: 7. The CDR3 loop reads CASRGQGTIYGYTF. In nucleotides, the CDR3 is TGTGCCAGCAGAGGACAGGGAACCATCTATGGCTACACCTTC.

J is TRBJ1-3 and V is TRBV18, with D maybe TRBD1 (6 bases). Germline lookup yields CDR1 KGHSH and CDR2 LQKENI. This CDR3 comprises 18 residues. Trimming stripped 3 bases from V and 1 base from J, with 19 bases between. CDR3 region: CASSPIQGSFSSGNTIYF. CDR3 nucleotides: TGTGCCAGCTCACCGATACAGGGCAGTTTTTCTTCTGGAAACACCATATATTTT.

This clone has only a few counts. The genes are TRBV2 and TRBJ2-3, with 13 nucleotides matching TRBD2. The V and J ends lost 5 bases and 5 bases, in that order; junction bases with no gene match: 10. The CDR3 has 17 residues. Per germline, CDR1 SNHLY and CDR2 FYNNEI. CDR3 protein: CASSLGLAGPRVDTQYF. The CDR3 DNA follows: TGTGCCAGCAGTCTGGGACTAGCGGGGCCCAGAGTAGATACGCAGTATTTT.

This rearrangement joins TRBV7-2 to TRBJ2-5, with TRBD2 as a possible D gene (6 bases). With 1 base removed from V and 5 bases from J, the gap between germline ends came to 11 bases. CDR3 length: 14 residues. The germline gives CDR1 SGHTA, CDR2 FQGNSA. CDR3 in amino acids: CASSLEGGRETQYF. In DNA form, the CDR3 reads TGTGCCAGCAGCTTAGAAGGAGGGAGGGAGACCCAGTACTTC.

The genes are TRBV27 and TRBJ1-1, with D possibly matching TRBD1 (6 bases). With 5 bases removed from V and 10 bases from J, the gap between germline ends came to 23 bases. Germline loops: CDR1 MNHEY, CDR2 SMNVEV (reference sequence). This CDR3 has 15 amino acids. The CDR3 here is CASSPLPRGQSGAFF. The CDR3 nucleotides read TGTGCCAGCAGTCCTTTACCTCGGGGGCAGAGTGGAGCTTTCTTT.

V and J are TRBV7-9 and TRBJ2-5; D is unresolved. Near its end, the DNA agrees better with TRBJ2-7, so the J call may be wrong. The germline gives CDR1 SEHNR, CDR2 FQNEAQ (reference sequence). The CDR3 totals 14 residues. The CDR3 region has the DNA TGTGCCAGCAGCTTAGGAGGTAACAACGGCGAGCAGTACTTC. It encodes CASSLGGNNGEQYF.

This chain links TRBV2 with TRBJ1-6, with D maybe TRBD1 (6 bases). The CDR3 is made up of 12 amino acids. Germline V gene sequence: CDR1 SNHLY, CDR2 FYNNEI. Between the trimmed V and J ends, which lost 6 bases and 12 bases, there was a span of 12 bases. The CDR3 sequence is CASRAGDGPLHF. As DNA, the CDR3 is TGTGCCAGCAGGGCAGGGGATGGACCCCTCCACTTT. Full variable domain (outside the CDR3, taken from reference TRBV2 and TRBJ1-6): EPEVTQTPSHQVTQMGQEVILRCVPISNHLYFYWYRQILGQKVEFLVSFYNNEISEKSEIFDDQFSVERPDGSNFTLKIRSTKLEDSAMYFCASRAGDGPLHFGNGTRLTVT.

This clone was seen a handful of times. The chain uses TRBV29-1 and TRBJ2-5; D perhaps matches TRBD1 (5 bases). V lost 0 bases, J lost 5 bases, and 16 bases lay in between. Germline values: CDR1 SQVTM, CDR2 ANQGSEA. This CDR3 contains 15 residues. The CDR3 protein is CSVEDTRGWKETQYF. The CDR3 coding sequence is TGCAGCGTTGAAGATACAAGGGGCTGGAAGGAGACCCAGTACTTC.

The count of this clone is one. The chain has TRBV7-8 and TRBJ2-2; 13 bases fit TRBD2. CDR1 is SGHVS, CDR2 FQNEAQ, per germline. This CDR3 contains 19 residues. V trimming: 2 bases; J trimming: 4 bases; junction bases outside the gene matches: 10. CDR3 in amino acids: CASSLPRTSGSSVTGELFF. The CDR3 DNA sequence: TGTGCCAGCAGCTTACCTCGGACTAGCGGGAGCTCGGTCACCGGGGAGCTGTTTTTT. The full variable domain, with the rest looked up from reference TRBV7-8 and TRBJ2-2, is GAGVSQSPRYKVAKRGQDVALRCDPISGHVSLFWYQQALGQGPEFLTYFQNEAQLDKSGLPSDRFFAERPEGSVSTLKIQRTQQEDSAVYLCASSLPRTSGSSVTGELFFGEGSRLTVL.

The chain has TRBV19 and TRBJ2-5; tentative D call: TRBD1 (6 bases). The germline V and J ends were trimmed by 7 bases and 2 bases, with 11 bases remaining between them. Germline V gives CDR1 LNHDA, CDR2 SQIVND (reference sequence). This CDR3 contains 13 residues. The CDR3 coding sequence is TGTGCCAGTACACAGGGTAATCAAGAGACCCAGTACTTC. This sequence encodes CASTQGNQETQYF.

Here the CDR3 DNA reads TGTGCCAGCAGTCCCACCCGTAGCTCCTACGAGCAGTACTTC. Its translation is CASSPTRSSYEQYF. V gene TRBV6-5 combines with J gene TRBJ2-7; D is undetermined. In germline, CDR1 is MNHEY, CDR2 SVGAGI. The CDR3 is made up of 14 amino acids. The V end lost 5 bases, the J end lost 0 bases, and 11 bases lay between the germline ends.

This chain joins TRBV4-3 and TRBJ2-2; 10 bases are shared with TRBD2. This CDR3 comprises 18 residues. From germline, CDR1 is LGHNA and CDR2 YSLEER. J was trimmed by 13 bases and V by 3 bases; bases with no gene match: 20. The CDR3, as DNA: TGCGCCAGCAGCCATGAAACTGTAGCGGGGGGATCGAAGGGAGTGCTGTTTTTT. Encoded protein: CASSHETVAGGSKGVLFF.